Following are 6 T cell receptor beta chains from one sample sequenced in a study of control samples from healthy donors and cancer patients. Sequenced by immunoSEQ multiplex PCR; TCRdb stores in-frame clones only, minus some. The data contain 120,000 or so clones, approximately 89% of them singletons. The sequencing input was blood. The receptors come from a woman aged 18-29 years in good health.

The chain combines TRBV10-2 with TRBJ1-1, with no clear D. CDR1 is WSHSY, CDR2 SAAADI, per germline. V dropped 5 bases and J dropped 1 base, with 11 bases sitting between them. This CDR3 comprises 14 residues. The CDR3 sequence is CASSIYPENTEAFF. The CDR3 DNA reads TGCGCCAGCAGTATTTATCCCGAGAACACTGAAGCTTTCTTT.

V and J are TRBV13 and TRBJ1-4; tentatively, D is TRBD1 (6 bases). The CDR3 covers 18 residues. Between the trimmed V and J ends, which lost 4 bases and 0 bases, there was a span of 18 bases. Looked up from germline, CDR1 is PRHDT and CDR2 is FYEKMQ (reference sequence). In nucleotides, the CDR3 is TGTGCCAGCAGCTCCCGGACCGTCCGGGGGCCAACTAATGAAAAACTGTTTTTT. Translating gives CASSSRTVRGPTNEKLFF.

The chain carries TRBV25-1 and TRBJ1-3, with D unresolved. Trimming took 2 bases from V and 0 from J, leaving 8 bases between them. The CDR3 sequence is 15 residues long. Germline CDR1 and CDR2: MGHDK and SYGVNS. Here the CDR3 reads CASSELQSSGNTIYF. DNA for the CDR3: TGTGCCAGCAGTGAACTACAGAGCTCTGGAAACACCATATATTTT.

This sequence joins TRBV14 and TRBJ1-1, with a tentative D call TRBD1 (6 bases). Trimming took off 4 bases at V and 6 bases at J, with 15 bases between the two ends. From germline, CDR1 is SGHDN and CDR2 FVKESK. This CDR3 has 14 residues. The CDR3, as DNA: TGTGCCAGCAGCCCATGGGACACCGTCGCTGAAGCTTTCTTT. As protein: CASSPWDTVAEAFF.

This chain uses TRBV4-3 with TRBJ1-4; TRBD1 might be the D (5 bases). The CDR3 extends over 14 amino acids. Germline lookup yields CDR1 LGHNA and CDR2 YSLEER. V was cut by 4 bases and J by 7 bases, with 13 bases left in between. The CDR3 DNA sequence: TGCGCCAGCAGCCCAACAGGTATAGGTGAAAAACTGTTTTTT. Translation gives CASSPTGIGEKLFF.

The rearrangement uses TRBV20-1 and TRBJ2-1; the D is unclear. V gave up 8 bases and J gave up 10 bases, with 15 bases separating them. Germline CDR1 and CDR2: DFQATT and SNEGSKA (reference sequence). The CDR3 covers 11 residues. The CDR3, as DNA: TGCAGTCCCGTCAAGGGCAAAGAGCAGTTCTTC. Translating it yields CSPVKGKEQFF.